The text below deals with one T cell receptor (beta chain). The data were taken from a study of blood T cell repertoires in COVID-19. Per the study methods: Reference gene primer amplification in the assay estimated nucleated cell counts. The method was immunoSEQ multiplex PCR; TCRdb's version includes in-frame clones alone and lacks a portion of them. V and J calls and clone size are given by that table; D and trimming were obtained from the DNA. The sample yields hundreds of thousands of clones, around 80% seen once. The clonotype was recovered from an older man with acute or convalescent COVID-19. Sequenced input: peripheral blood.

The CDR3 DNA is TGTGCCAGCAGTGAAGGCAGGGGAGATACGCAGTATTTT. This codes for CASSEGRGDTQYF. This rearrangement joins TRBV6-1 to TRBJ2-3, with a weak D call TRBD1 (6 bases). Germline CDR1 and CDR2: MNHNS and SASEGT. There are 13 residues in the CDR3. V dropped 1 base and J dropped 5 bases, with 7 bases sitting between them.